This entry concerns a single TCR beta chain. Per the original methods: Estimates of nucleated cell counts were drawn from the amplification of reference gene primers. Libraries were prepared by immunoSEQ multiplex PCR; TCRdb keeps only in-frame clonotypes and omits some of them. That table supplies the V and J calls and clone size; D and trimming were determined from the DNA. This table has just over 300,000 clones, nearly 90% appearing once. The data were taken from a study of blood T cell repertoires in COVID-19. Background on the study: PBMCs, B-cell-depleted T cells, or T cells provided the cDNA or gDNA that made up the material.

The CDR3 is made up of 15 amino acids. Germline V gene data show CDR1 as MNHNS and CDR2 as SASEGT. V gave up 3 bases and J gave up 1 base, with 12 bases separating them. Seattle patients were enrolled during active infection and followed longitudinally. The rearrangement joins TRBV6-1 to TRBJ2-5; perhaps TRBD1 as D (5 bases). The receptor comes from a woman aged 25 to 39 with COVID-19, enrolled during active disease. Sample: peripheral blood. The CDR3 DNA sequence: TGTGCCAGCAGTGACCTCCGACAGTCCCAAGAGACCCAGTACTTC. This codes for CASSDLRQSQETQYF.